One and the same sample provided the 10 T cell receptor beta chains below, sequenced in a study of identical twins (dated by TCRdb to the mid-2010s). The method was 5' RACE. The sequencing machine was an Illumina HiSeq 2000. Through fastp at Q25 and MiXCR, TCRdb rebuilt clones from the public reads, retaining in-frame beta chains. Rows with one shared CDR3 protein collapse into an entry with the most common genes and DNA. The sample table lists some 660,000 distinct CDR3 sequences, more than 6.5% of them with a count of one. 0.98% of the sample comes from the top ten. The same data also went into a second study, on yellow fever vaccine responses in identical twins.

Sample: PBMCs. These TCRs come from a woman aged 18-35 years in good health.

The chain uses TRBV4-2 and TRBJ2-7, with 9 bases identical to TRBD1. The CDR3 has 15 amino acids. CDR1 and CDR2 (germline): LGHNA, YNFKEQ. V gave up 6 bases and J gave up 0 bases; unmatched junction bases: 6. Here the CDR3 reads CASRKQGATSYEQYF. As DNA, the CDR3 is TGTGCCAGCAGAAAACAGGGGGCCACCTCCTACGAGCAGTACTTC.

This clonotype was detected only a few times. This sequence joins TRBV19 and TRBJ2-3; 10 bases line up with TRBD2. CDR1 is LNHDA, CDR2 SQIVND, per germline (reference sequence). This CDR3 has 15 residues. Trimming took 4 bases from V and 4 from J; bases not matched to a gene: 5. CDR3 sequence: CASSRSGRAADTQYF. As DNA, the CDR3 is TGTGCCAGTAGTAGGAGCGGGAGGGCAGCAGATACGCAGTATTTT.

The chain employs TRBV28 and TRBJ2-7; D unresolved. Germline loops: CDR1 MDHEN, CDR2 SYDVKM. The CDR3 is 18 amino acids. Trimming stripped 2 bases from V and 2 bases from J, with 22 bases between. CDR3 nucleotides: TGTGCCAGCAGTTTACAAAAATCTCAACGGACCGCTGCCTACGAGCAGTACTTC. As protein: CASSLQKSQRTAAYEQYF.

The chain joins TRBV29-1 to TRBJ2-7; possibly TRBD1 or TRBD2 for D (5 bases each). The CDR3 loop spans 12 amino acids. Germline CDR1 is SQVTM and CDR2 is ANQGSEA. The V end lost 5 bases, the J end lost 4 bases, and 12 bases lay between the germline ends. DNA of the CDR3: TGCAGCGTTCTTCGGGGCAGGTACGAGCAGTACTTC. Its translation is CSVLRGRYEQYF.

The sample holds a few counts of this clonotype. The chain uses TRBV5-1 and TRBJ2-2; TRBD1 might be the D (5 bases). The length of the CDR3 is 16 residues. The ends were cut back, 3 bases at V and 4 bases at J, with 16 bases in the middle. Germline CDR1 SGHRS, CDR2 YFSETQ. CDR3 nucleotides: TGCGCCAGCAGCTCAGGAATACTGACAGTCACCGGGGAGCTGTTTTTT. It encodes CASSSGILTVTGELFF.

This clonotype has only a few counts. The CDR3 coding sequence is TGCAGCGTTGAGGGGGGTAGCGGAGCAACCTACAATGAGCAGTTCTTC. As protein: CSVEGGSGATYNEQFF. V and J are TRBV29-1 and TRBJ2-1; the D gene is possibly TRBD2 (6 bases). The CDR3 consists of 16 residues. The germline V gene has CDR1 SQVTM and CDR2 ANQGSEA. Trimming took off 3 bases at V and 2 bases at J, with 17 bases between the two ends.

CDR3 sequence reads: CATSDLLAGETGELFF. The CDR3, as DNA: TGTGCCACCAGTGATTTACTAGCGGGAGAAACCGGGGAGCTGTTTTTT. The rearrangement uses TRBV24-1 and TRBJ2-2; 11 nucleotides agree with TRBD2. J lost 5 bases, V lost 1 base, and 2 bases had no gene match. This CDR3 region has 16 residues. In germline, CDR1 is KGHDR, CDR2 SFDVKD.

The V call is TRBV7-2, the J call TRBJ2-7; D may be TRBD1 (6 bases). Trimming took off 5 bases at V and 3 bases at J, with 14 bases between the two ends. The V gene's germline CDR1 is SGHTA and CDR2 FQGNSA. The CDR3 has 14 amino acids. As DNA, the CDR3 is TGTGCCAGCAGCCACCGGGACAATTTCTACGAGCAGTACTTC. It translates to CASSHRDNFYEQYF.

This clonotype turned up a few times. The J gene is TRBJ1-1, the V gene TRBV10-3; D is perhaps TRBD1 (5 bases). This CDR3 is built from 12 residues. The V gene lost 4 bases and the J gene lost 6 bases, with 9 bases spanning the gap. In germline, CDR1 is ENHRY, CDR2 SYGVKD. CDR3 bases: TGTGCCATCAGTGGCCAGACAGCTGAAGCTTTCTTT. Encoded protein: CAISGQTAEAFF.

This clonotype was counted only a few times. The V gene is TRBV24-1, the J gene TRBJ2-5, with D perhaps matching TRBD2 (6 bases). CDR3 length: 16 residues. Trimming left V 5 bases short and J 1 base short, with 16 bases between. CDR1 and CDR2 (germline): KGHDR, SFDVKD. CDR3 nucleotide sequence: TGTGCCACCAGTGTGCCCCCTGCGGGGCTCCAAGAGACCCAGTACTTC. The encoded protein is CATSVPPAGLQETQYF.